One and the same sample provided the 10 T cell receptor beta chains below, sequenced in a study of blood T cells in healthy people across ages. Combining a sample-barcoded 5' primer with a J-beta primer mix, a second PCR ran for roughly 7 to 12 cycles. In TCRdb, the 5' RACE reads were re-called with MiXCR into one record per CDR3 protein. Of 700,000 to 900,000 distinct CDR3 sequences listed, less than 70% are singletons. Sequenced sample: blood. These receptors all stem from a man of 80 years or more in good health.

This clonotype turned up a few times. A clone one base away is much larger, so this may be a read error. The chain combines TRBV6-5 with TRBJ2-7; D remains ambiguous. The V end lost 3 bases, the J end lost 7 bases, and 10 bases lay between the germline ends. The germline V gene encodes CDR1 MNHEY and CDR2 SVGAGI. The CDR3 loop spans 12 amino acids. The CDR3 spells CASSYPNNEQYF. The CDR3 nucleotides are TGTGCCAGCAGTTATCCCAACAATGAGCAGTACTTC.

J is TRBJ2-1 and V is TRBV12-3 or TRBV12-4; 11 bases match TRBD2. The CDR3 length is 13 residues. The junction had 9 bases not matched to a gene; V was cut back by 5 bases and J by 15 bases. In DNA form, the CDR3 reads TGTGCCAGCAGTCCGGGACTAGCGGCGCTACGGTTCTTC. Translation gives CASSPGLAALRFF.

The J gene is TRBJ2-1, the V gene TRBV6-2 or TRBV6-3, with TRBD2 as a possible D gene (5 bases). This CDR3 comprises 14 residues. CDR1 is MNHEY, CDR2 SVGEGT, per germline. The V end lost 2 bases, the J end lost 0 bases, and 5 bases lay between the germline ends. The CDR3 loop is CASSYGSSYNEQFF. The CDR3 DNA reads as TGTGCCAGCAGTTACGGGAGCTCCTACAATGAGCAGTTCTTC.

V gene TRBV10-3 combines with J gene TRBJ2-1; tentatively, D is TRBD1 (6 bases). Germline V gene data show CDR1 as ENHRY and CDR2 as SYGVKD. This CDR3 comprises 14 residues. V dropped 4 bases and J dropped 3 bases, with 10 bases sitting between them. The CDR3 here is CAISAGVVYNEQFF. Here the CDR3 DNA reads TGTGCCATCAGTGCAGGGGTGGTCTACAATGAGCAGTTCTTC.

The J gene is TRBJ1-1, the V gene TRBV12-3 or TRBV12-4, with D unclear. Deletions cut 2 bases from V and 11 bases from J, with 12 bases between. This CDR3 contains 12 residues. The CDR3 DNA follows: TGTGCCAGCAGTTTAAGCCTATTTGGGGCTTTCTTT. Translated, it gives CASSLSLFGAFF.

The chain recombines TRBV30 with TRBJ2-1; D may be TRBD1 (6 bases). Germline CDR1 is GTSNPN and CDR2 is SVGIG (reference sequence). Trimming took 3 bases from V and 7 from J, leaving 13 bases between them. The CDR3 covers 13 residues. CDR3 residues: CAWSPQGPNEQFF. For the CDR3, the DNA is TGTGCCTGGAGCCCCCAGGGGCCGAATGAGCAGTTCTTC.

There are a few counts of this clonotype. The genes are TRBV7-4 and TRBJ1-4; D remains ambiguous. The V end lost 5 bases, the J end lost 8 bases, and 15 bases lay between the germline ends. The V gene's germline CDR1 is SGHVT and CDR2 SQSDAQ. This CDR3 spans 14 amino acids. CDR3 bases: TGTGCCAGCAGCCCGACAAGCCCTCTAGAAAAACTGTTTTTT. Residues: CASSPTSPLEKLFF.

The chain couples TRBV5-1 to TRBJ2-3; 7 positions agree with TRBD2. Trimming removed 2 bases from V and 4 bases from J; junction bases left unmatched: 10. In germline, CDR1 is SGHRS, CDR2 YFSETQ. This CDR3 has 16 residues. CDR3 in DNA: TGCGCCAGCAGCTTACATGCGGGAGAGAGGGCAGATACGCAGTATTTT. Its protein product is CASSLHAGERADTQYF. The whole variable domain, remainder taken from reference TRBV5-1 and TRBJ2-3, is KAGVTQTPRYLIKTRGQQVTLSCSPISGHRSVSWYQQTPGQGLQFLFEYFSETQRNKGNFPGRFSGRQFSNSRSEMNVSTLELGDSALYLCASSLHAGERADTQYFGPGTRLTVL.

The rearrangement uses TRBV24-1 and TRBJ1-2; 8 bases map to TRBD1. Germline-derived CDR1 and CDR2 are KGHDR and SFDVKD. The length of the CDR3 is 13 residues. V shed 3 bases and J 7 bases; nucleotides not matched to a gene: 3. The CDR3 nucleotides are TGTGCCACCAGTGATCCAGGGGGCCGTGGCTACACCTTC. Translation gives CATSDPGGRGYTF.

This chain uses TRBV28 with TRBJ2-6; D not certain. V lost 6 bases to trimming and J lost 4 bases, with 7 bases between them. The CDR3 extends over 13 amino acids. CDR1 is MDHEN, CDR2 SYDVKM, per germline. The CDR3 region is CASSPLGANVLTF. CDR3 bases: TGTGCCAGCAGCCCCTTGGGGGCCAACGTCCTGACTTTC.